The source of this TCR beta chain is a study of T cell responses to AZD1222 COVID-19 vaccine. Study-wide background: The study pooled second doses at about 4 or about 12 weeks. Whole-study findings and limits: Spike-specific TCR breadth and depth rose after two AZD1222 doses. Baseline seropositives among AZD1222 recipients totaled only six or seven. Per reports, nearly half of all spike-specific TCRs target regions that are unmutated in variants.

Only in-frame clones appear in the TCRdb table, and some are missing; sequencing was by immunoSEQ multiplex PCR. The table includes around 100,000 clones, approximately 91% detected once. Trimming shortened V by 1 base and J by 5 bases, and 7 bases separated the two germline ends. Germline-derived CDR1 and CDR2 are LGHDT and YNNKEL (reference sequence). The CDR3 covers 13 residues. This clone was picked up a small number of times. Its matching antigen is unknown. This clonotype originated in an adult in good health. The sequencing here drew on peripheral blood, taken on day 0 of AZD1222 vaccination. The gene calls are TRBV3-1 (or the pseudogene TRBV3-2) and TRBJ2-3; D is possibly TRBD2 (6 bases). The DNA of the CDR3 is TGTGCCAGCAGCCAAGTGGAGGGAGATACGCAGTATTTT. Its translation is CASSQVEGDTQYF.